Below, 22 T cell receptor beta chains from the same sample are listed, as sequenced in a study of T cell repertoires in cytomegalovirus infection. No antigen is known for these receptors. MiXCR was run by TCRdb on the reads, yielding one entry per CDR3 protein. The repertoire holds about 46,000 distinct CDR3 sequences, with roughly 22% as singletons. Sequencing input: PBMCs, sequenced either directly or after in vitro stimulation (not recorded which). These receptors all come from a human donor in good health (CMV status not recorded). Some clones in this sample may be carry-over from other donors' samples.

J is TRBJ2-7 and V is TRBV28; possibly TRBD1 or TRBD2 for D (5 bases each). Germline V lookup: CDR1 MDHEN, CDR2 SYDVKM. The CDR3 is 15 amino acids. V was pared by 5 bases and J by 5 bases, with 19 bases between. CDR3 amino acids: CASSPTPSRAHEQYF. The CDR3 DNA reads TGTGCCAGCAGTCCCACCCCTAGCAGGGCCCACGAGCAGTACTTC.

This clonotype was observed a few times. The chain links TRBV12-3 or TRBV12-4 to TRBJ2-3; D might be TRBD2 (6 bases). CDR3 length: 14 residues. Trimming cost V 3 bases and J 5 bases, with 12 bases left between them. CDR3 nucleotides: TGTGCCAGCAGTTTGCAGCTAGCGAGAGATACGCAGTATTTT. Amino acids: CASSLQLARDTQYF.

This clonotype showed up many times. CDR3 sequence (DNA): TGCGCCAGCAGTCCCCAAATAGGAGGGGGCGGTCAGCCCCAGCATTTT. Its translation: CASSPQIGGGGQPQHF. The chain has TRBV4-1 and TRBJ1-5, with 7 positions matching TRBD1. Trimming took 6 bases from V and 6 from J; bases not matched to a gene: 14. The CDR3 totals 16 residues. From germline, CDR1 is MGHRA and CDR2 YSYEKL.

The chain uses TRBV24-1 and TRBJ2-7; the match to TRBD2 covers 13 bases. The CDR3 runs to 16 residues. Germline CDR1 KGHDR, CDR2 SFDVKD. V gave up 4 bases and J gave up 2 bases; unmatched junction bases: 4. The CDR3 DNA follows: TGTGCCACCAGTGACCCAACTAGCGGGGGGGCCTACGAGCAGTACTTC. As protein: CATSDPTSGGAYEQYF.

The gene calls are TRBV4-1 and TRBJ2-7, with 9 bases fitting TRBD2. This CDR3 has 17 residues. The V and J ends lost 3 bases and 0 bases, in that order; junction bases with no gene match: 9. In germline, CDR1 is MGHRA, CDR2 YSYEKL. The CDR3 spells CASSHRTGTSYSYEQYF. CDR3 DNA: TGCGCCAGCAGCCACAGAACCGGGACTAGCTACTCCTACGAGCAGTACTTC.

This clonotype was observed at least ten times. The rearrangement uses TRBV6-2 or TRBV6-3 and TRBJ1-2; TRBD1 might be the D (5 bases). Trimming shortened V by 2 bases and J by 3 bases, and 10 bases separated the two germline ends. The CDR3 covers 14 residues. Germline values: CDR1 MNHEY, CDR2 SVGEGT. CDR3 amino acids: CASSYQTEYYGYTF. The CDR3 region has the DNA TGTGCCAGCAGTTACCAGACAGAGTACTATGGCTACACCTTC.

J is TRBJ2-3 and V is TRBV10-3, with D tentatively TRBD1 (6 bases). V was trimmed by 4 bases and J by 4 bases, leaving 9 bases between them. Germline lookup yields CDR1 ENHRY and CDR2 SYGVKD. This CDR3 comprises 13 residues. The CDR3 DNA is TGTGCCATCAGTGCAACAGGGCCAGATACGCAGTATTTT. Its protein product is CAISATGPDTQYF.

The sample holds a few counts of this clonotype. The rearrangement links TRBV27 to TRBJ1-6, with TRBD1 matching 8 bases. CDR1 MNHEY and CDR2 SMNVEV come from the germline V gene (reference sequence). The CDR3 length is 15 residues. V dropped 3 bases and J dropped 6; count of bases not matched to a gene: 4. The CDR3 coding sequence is TGTGCCAGCAGTTTCGGACAGGGACCTAATTCACCCCTCCACTTT. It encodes CASSFGQGPNSPLHF.

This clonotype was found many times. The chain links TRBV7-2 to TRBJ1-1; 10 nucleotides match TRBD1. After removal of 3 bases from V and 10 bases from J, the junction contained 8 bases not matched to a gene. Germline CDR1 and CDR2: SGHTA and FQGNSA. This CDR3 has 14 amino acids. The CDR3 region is CASSLMTGGRGAFF. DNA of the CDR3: TGTGCCAGCAGCTTGATGACAGGGGGCAGGGGAGCTTTCTTT.

CDR3 sequence (DNA): TGTGCCAGCAGTTTGGGGAGGACAGGGTATAATGAGCAGTTCTTC. Translation: CASSLGRTGYNEQFF. The chain joins TRBV12-3 or TRBV12-4 to TRBJ2-1, with TRBD1 identical over 8 bases. The trim removed 3 bases at V and 7 bases at J, leaving 8 bases unmatched. The CDR3 sequence is 15 residues long.

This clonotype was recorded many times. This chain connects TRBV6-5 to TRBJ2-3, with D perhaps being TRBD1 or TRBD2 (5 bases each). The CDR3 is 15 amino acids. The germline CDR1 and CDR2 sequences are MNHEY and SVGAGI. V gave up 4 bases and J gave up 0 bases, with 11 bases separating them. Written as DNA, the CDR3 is TGTGCCAGCAGTTTTTTTCGGGACAGCACAGATACGCAGTATTTT. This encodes CASSFFRDSTDTQYF.

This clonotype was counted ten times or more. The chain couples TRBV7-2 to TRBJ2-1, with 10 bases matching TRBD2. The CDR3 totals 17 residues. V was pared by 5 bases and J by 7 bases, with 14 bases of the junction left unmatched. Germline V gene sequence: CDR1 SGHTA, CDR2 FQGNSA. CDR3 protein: CASSGGSGRVGNNEQFF. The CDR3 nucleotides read TGTGCCAGCAGCGGAGGGAGCGGGAGGGTAGGCAATAATGAGCAGTTCTTC.

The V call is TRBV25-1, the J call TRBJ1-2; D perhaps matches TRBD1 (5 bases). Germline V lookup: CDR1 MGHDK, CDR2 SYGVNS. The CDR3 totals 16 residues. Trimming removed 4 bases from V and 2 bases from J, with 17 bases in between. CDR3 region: CASSVVSTRGNYGYTF. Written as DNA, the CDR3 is TGTGCCAGCAGTGTGGTTTCCACACGGGGGAACTATGGCTACACCTTC.

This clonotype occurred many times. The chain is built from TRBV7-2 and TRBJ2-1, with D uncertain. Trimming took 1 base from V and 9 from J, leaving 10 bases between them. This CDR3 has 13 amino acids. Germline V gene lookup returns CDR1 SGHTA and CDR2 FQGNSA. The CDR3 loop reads CASSLDGWGEQFF. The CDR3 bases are TGTGCCAGCAGCTTAGATGGGTGGGGTGAGCAGTTCTTC.

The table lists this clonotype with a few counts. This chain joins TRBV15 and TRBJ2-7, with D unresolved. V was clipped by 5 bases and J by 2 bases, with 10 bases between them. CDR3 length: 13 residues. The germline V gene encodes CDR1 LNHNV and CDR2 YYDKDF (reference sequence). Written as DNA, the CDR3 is TGTGCCACCAGCCCACCCGACACCTACGAGCAGTACTTC. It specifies CATSPPDTYEQYF.

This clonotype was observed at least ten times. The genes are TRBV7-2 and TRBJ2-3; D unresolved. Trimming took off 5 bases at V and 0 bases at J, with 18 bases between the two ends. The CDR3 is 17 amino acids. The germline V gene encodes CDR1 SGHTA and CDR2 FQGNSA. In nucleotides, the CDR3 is TGTGCCAGCAGCCCCCGTTTAGGGTCCTCTAGCACAGATACGCAGTATTTT. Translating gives CASSPRLGSSSTDTQYF.

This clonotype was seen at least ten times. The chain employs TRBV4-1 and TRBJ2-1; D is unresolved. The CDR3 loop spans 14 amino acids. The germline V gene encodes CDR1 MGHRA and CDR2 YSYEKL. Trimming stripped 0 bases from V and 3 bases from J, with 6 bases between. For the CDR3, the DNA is TGCGCCAGCAGCCAAGAATCCAACTACAATGAGCAGTTCTTC. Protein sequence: CASSQESNYNEQFF.

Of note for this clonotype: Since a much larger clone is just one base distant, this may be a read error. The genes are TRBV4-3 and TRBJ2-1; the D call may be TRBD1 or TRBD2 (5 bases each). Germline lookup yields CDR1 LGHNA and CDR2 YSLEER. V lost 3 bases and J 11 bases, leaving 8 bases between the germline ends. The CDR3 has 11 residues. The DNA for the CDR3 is TGCGCCAGCAGCCAGGGGGAGCAGCAGTTCTTC. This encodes CASSQGEQQFF.

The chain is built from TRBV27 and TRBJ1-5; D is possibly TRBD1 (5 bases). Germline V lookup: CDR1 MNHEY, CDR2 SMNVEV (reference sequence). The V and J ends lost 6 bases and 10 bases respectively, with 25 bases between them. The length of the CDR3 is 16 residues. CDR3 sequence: CASSRVRTGLIKPQHF. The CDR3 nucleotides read TGTGCCAGCAGCCGGGTGCGCACAGGTTTAATCAAACCCCAGCATTTT.

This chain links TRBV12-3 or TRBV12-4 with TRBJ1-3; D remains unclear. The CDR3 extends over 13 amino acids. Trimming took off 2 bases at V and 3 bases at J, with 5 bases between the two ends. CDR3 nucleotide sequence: TGTGCCAGCAGTTTAAATTTTGGAAACACCATATATTTT. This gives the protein CASSLNFGNTIYF.

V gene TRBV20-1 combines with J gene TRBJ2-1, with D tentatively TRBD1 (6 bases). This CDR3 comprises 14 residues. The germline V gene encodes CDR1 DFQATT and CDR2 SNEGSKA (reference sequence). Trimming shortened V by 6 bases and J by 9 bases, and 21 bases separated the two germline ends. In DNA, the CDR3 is TGCAGTGCCCTAGGGGGATCCGAGATAGGTGAGCAGTTCTTC. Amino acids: CSALGGSEIGEQFF.

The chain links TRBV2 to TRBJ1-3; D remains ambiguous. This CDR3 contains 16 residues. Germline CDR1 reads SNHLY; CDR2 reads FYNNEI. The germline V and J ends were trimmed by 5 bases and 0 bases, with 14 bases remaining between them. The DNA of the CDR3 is TGTGCCAGCAGTCCGAGACACCTAAACTCTGGAAACACCATATATTTT. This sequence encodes CASSPRHLNSGNTIYF.